The present T cell receptor (beta chain) was sequenced within a study of blood T cell repertoires in COVID-19. Study-wide context: The United States, Italy and Spain were the sources of the acute and convalescent COVID-19 samples. T cells, B-cell-depleted T cells, or PBMCs provided the cDNA or gDNA that served as material.

Authors' methods: Estimated nucleated cell counts came from reference gene primer amplification. Method: immunoSEQ multiplex PCR; TCRdb's copy keeps in-frame clones and lacks some. The D gene and trimming were derived from the DNA, and the V and J assignments and clone size from that table. The sample has around 25,000 clones; more than 75% are singletons. CDR1 and CDR2 (germline): MDHEN, SYDVKM. Trimming removed 5 bases at V and 0 bases at J, with 8 bases between. The CDR3 extends over 15 amino acids. This receptor was obtained from a human donor with active COVID-19. The donor label of this sample is uncertain. The specimen was peripheral blood. The V call is TRBV28, the J call TRBJ2-6, with D perhaps TRBD1 (5 bases). The CDR3 reads CASSPDSSGANVLTF. The CDR3 DNA follows: TGTGCCAGCAGTCCAGACAGCTCTGGGGCCAACGTCCTGACTTTC.